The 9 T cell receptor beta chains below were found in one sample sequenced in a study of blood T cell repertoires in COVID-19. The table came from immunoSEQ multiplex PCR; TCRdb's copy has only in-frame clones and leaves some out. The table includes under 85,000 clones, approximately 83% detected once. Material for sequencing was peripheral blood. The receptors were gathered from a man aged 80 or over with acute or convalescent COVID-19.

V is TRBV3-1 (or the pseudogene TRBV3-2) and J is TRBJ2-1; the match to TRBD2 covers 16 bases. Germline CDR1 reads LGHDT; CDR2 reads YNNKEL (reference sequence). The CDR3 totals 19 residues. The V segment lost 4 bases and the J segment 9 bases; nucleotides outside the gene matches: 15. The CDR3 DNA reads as TGTGCCAGCAGCCTGCGGATGGGACTAGCGGGAGGGCCAGACGGTGAGCAGTTCTTC. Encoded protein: CASSLRMGLAGGPDGEQFF.

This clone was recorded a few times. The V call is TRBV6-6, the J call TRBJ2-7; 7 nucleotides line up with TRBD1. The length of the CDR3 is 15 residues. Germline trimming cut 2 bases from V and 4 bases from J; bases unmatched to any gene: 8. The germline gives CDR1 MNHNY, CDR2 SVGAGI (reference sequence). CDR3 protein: CASSYGNTGEYEQYF. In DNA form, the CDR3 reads TGTGCCAGCAGTTACGGCAATACAGGGGAATACGAGCAGTACTTC.

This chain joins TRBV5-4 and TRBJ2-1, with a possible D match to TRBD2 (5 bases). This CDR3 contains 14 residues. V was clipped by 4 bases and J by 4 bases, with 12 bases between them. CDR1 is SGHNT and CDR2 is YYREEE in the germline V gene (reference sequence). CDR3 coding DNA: TGTGCCAGCAGCCTTCTTGAGGGATACAATGAGCAGTTCTTC. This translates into CASSLLEGYNEQFF. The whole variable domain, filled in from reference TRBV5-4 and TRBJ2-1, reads ETGVTQSPTHLIKTRGQQVTLRCSSQSGHNTVSWYQQALGQGPQFIFQYYREEENGRGNFPPRFSGLQFPNYSSELNVNALELDDSALYLCASSLLEGYNEQFFGPGTRLTVL.

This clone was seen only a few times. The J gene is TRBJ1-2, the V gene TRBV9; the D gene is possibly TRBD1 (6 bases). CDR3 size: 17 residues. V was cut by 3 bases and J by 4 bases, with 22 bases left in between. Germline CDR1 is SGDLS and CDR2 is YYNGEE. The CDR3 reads CASSDSQGRQPTYGYTF. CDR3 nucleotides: TGTGCCAGCAGCGACTCTCAGGGGAGACAGCCGACCTATGGCTACACCTTC.

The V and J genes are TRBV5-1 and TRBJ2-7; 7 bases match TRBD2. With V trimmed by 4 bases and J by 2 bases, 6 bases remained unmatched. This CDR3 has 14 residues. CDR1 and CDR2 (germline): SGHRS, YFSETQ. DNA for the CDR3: TGCGCCAGCAGCCTGACTAGCCAAACCTACGAGCAGTACTTC. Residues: CASSLTSQTYEQYF.

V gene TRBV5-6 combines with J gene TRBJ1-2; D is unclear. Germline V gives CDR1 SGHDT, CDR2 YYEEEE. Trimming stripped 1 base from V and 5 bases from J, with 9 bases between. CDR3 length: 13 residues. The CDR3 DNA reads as TGTGCCAGCAGCTTGAAGGCGGGGTATGGCTACACCTTC. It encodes CASSLKAGYGYTF.

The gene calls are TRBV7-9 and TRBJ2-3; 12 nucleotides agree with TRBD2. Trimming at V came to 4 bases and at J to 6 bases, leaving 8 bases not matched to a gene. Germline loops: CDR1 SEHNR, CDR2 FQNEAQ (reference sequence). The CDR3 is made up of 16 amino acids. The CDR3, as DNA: TGTGCCAGCAGCTCTCTAGCGGGAGGGCGGAGGGATACGCAGTATTTT. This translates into CASSSLAGGRRDTQYF.

This CDR3 reads CASSPAVGSGNTIYF. The CDR3 region has the DNA TGCGCCAGCAGCCCCGCCGTCGGCTCTGGAAACACCATATATTTT. The chain combines TRBV5-1 with TRBJ1-3; D unclear. The CDR3 totals 15 residues. V gave up 4 bases and J gave up 0 bases, with 11 bases separating them. Germline V lookup: CDR1 SGHRS, CDR2 YFSETQ. Based on the CDR3 plus reference TRBV5-1 and TRBJ1-3, the full variable domain is KAGVTQTPRYLIKTRGQQVTLSCSPISGHRSVSWYQQTPGQGLQFLFEYFSETQRNKGNFPGRFSGRQFSNSRSEMNVSTLELGDSALYLCASSPAVGSGNTIYFGEGSWLTVV.

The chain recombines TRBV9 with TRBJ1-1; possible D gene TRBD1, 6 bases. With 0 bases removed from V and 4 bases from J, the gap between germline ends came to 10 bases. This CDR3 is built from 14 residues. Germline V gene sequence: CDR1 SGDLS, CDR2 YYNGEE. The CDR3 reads CASSVVRGATEAFF. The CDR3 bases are TGTGCCAGCAGCGTAGTACGGGGGGCCACTGAAGCTTTCTTT.